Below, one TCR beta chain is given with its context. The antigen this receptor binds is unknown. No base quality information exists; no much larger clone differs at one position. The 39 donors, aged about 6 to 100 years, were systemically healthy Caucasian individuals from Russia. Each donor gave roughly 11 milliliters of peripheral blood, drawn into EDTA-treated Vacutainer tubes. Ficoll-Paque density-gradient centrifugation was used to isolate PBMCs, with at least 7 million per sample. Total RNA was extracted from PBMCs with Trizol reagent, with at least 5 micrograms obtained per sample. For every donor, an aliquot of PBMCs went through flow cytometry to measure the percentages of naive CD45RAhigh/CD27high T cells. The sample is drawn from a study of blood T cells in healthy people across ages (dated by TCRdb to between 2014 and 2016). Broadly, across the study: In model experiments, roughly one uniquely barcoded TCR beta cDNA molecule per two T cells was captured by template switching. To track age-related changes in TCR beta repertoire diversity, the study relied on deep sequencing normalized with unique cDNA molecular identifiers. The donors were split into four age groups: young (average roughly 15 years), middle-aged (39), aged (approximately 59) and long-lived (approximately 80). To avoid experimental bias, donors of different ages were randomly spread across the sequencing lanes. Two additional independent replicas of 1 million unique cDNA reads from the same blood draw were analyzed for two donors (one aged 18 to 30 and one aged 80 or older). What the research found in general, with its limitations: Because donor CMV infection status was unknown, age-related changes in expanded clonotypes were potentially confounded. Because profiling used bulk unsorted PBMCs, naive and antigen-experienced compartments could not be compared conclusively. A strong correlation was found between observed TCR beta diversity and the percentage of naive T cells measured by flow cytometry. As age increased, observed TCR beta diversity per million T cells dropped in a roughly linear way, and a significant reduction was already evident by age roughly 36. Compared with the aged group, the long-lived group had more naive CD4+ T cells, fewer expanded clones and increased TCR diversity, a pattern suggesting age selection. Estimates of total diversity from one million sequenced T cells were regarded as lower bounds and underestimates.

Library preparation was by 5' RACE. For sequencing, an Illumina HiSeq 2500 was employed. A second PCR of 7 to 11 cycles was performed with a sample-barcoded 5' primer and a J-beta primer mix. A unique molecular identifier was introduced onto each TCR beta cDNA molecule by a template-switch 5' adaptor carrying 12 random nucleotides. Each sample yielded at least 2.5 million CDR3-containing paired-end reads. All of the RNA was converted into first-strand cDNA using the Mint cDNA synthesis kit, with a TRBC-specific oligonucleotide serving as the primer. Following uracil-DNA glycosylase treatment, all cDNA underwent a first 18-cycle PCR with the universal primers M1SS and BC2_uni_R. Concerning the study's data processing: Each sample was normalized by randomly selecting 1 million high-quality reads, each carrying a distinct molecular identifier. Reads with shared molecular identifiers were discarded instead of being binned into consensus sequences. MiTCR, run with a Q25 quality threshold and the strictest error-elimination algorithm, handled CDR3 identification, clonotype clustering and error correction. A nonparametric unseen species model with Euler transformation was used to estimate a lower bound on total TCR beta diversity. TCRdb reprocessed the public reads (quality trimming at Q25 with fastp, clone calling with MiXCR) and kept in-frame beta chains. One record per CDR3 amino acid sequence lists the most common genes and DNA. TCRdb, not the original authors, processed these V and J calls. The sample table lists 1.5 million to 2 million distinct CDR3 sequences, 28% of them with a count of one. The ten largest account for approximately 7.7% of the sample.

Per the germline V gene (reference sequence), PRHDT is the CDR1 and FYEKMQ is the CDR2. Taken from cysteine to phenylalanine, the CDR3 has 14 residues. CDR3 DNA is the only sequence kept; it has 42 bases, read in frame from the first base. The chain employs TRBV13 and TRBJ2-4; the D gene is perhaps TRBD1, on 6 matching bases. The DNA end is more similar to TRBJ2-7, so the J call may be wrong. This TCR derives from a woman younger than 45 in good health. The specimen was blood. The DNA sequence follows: TGTGCCAGCAGCCCCGGACAGTGCGGTTACGAGCAGTACTTC. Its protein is CASSPGQCGYEQYF.